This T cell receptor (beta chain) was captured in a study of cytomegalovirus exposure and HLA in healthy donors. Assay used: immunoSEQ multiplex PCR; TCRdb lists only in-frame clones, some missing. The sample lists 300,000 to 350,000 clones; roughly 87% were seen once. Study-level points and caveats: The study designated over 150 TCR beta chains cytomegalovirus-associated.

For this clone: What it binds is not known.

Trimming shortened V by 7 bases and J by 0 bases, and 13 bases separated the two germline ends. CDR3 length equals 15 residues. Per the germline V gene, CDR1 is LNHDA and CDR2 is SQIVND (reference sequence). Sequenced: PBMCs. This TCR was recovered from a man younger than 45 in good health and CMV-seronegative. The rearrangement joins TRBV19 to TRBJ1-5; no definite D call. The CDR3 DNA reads TGTGCCAGTAAACTGACACGGAATAGCAATCAGCCCCAGCATTTT. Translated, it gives CASKLTRNSNQPQHF.